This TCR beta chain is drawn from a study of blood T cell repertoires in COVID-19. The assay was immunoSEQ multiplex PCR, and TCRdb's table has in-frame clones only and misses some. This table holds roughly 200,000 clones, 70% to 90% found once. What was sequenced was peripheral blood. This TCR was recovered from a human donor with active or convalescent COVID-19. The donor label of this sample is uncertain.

The DNA for the CDR3 is TGCAGTGCCCCCGTCGGAGGAGGCTACACCTTC. This gives the protein CSAPVGGGYTF. The V gene is TRBV20-1, the J gene TRBJ1-2; D gene ambiguous. Trimming pared 6 bases from V and 8 bases from J, leaving 13 bases between. Per germline, CDR1 DFQATT and CDR2 SNEGSKA (reference sequence). The CDR3 runs 11 residues.